Below, 23 T cell receptor beta chains from the same sample are listed, as sequenced in a study of Graves' ophthalmopathy and Graves' hyperthyroidism (dated 2018 in TCRdb). Sequenced using an Illumina HiSeq 2000. TCR beta CDR3 regions were amplified from RNA transcripts for repertoire sequencing. The first round was an RT-PCR using HTBI primers with the Qiagen OneStep RT-PCR kit, and this first round was followed by a second-round multiplex PCR, then size selection and purification. Starting from the raw public reads, TCRdb applied fastp trimming at Q25, assembled clones with MiXCR and retained in-frame beta chains. Each record represents a unique CDR3 protein, reported with the most common genes and DNA among its rows. The sample yields 300,000 to 500,000 distinct CDR3 sequences; roughly 15% were counted once. Of the sample, approximately 7% is held by the ten largest clones. Input material: peripheral blood. All receptors derive from a young woman with stable Graves' hyperthyroidism. Donor details come from another sample of the same person, matched by shared clones.

The gene calls are TRBV12-3 or TRBV12-4 and TRBJ2-7; D call uncertain. V shed 6 bases and J shed 4 bases, with 16 bases lying between them. The CDR3 consists of 14 residues. The CDR3 protein is CASSPRMGRYEQYF. The CDR3 region has the DNA TGTGCCAGCAGCCCCCGGATGGGAAGATACGAGCAGTACTTC.

The V gene is TRBV29-1, the J gene TRBJ2-2; 10 bases line up with TRBD2. The CDR3 length is 16 residues. Germline CDR1 is SQVTM and CDR2 is ANQGSEA. Trimming cost V 6 bases and J 4 bases; bases outside gene matches: 11. This CDR3 is CSVSLNLAGATGELFF. CDR3 coding DNA: TGCAGCGTCTCACTCAACCTAGCGGGGGCCACCGGGGAGCTGTTTTTT.

In its sample, this clonotype was seen once. The CDR3 DNA sequence: TGTGCCAGCTCCCCCTTTGGGGCCGAGAACACTGAAGCTTTCTTT. It translates to CASSPFGAENTEAFF. This chain uses TRBV18 with TRBJ1-1; possible D gene TRBD1, 5 bases. CDR3 length equals 15 residues. The V and J ends lost 6 bases and 1 base respectively, with 15 bases between them. CDR1 is KGHSH and CDR2 is LQKENI in the germline V gene. Together with reference TRBV18 and TRBJ1-1, the CDR3 gives the full variable domain: NAGVMQNPRHLVRRRGQEARLRCSPMKGHSHVYWYRQLPEEGLKFMVYLQKENIIDESGMPKERFSAEFPKEGPSILRIQQVVRGDSAAYFCASSPFGAENTEAFFGQGTRLTVV.

This clonotype was detected a few times. A much larger clone lies a single base off, so this may be a read error. The chain recombines TRBV12-5 with TRBJ2-2; 10 bases map to TRBD1. CDR1 is LGHNT, CDR2 FRNRAP, per germline. The CDR3 has 17 residues. The CDR3 DNA sequence: TGTGCTAGTGGTAACTACAGGACAGGGGGAAACACCGGGGAGCTGCTTTTT. It is translated as CASGNYRTGGNTGELLF.

This clonotype was picked up a small number of times. The J gene is TRBJ2-7, the V gene TRBV18; 10 nucleotides align to TRBD1. This CDR3 has 16 residues. The germline gives CDR1 KGHSH, CDR2 LQKENI. V shed 6 bases and J 9 bases; nucleotides not matched to a gene: 17. The CDR3 DNA reads TGTGCCAGCTCGCGAACCGAAGGACAGGGGGGCCTTGGGCAGTACTTC. It yields the protein CASSRTEGQGGLGQYF.

This clonotype appeared a few times. The CDR3 does not close with the conserved phenylalanine or tryptophan, likely indicating a read error. The genes are TRBV5-1 and TRBJ2-2; D remains ambiguous. The CDR3 loop spans 14 amino acids. Per germline, CDR1 SGHRS and CDR2 YFSETQ. The V end lost 1 base, the J end lost 2 bases, and 6 bases lay between the germline ends. The chain's CDR3 is CASSLPGNTGELFS. The CDR3 DNA follows: TGCGCCAGCAGCTTGCCGGGCAACACCGGGGAGCTGTTTTCT.

In this sample, this clonotype turned up many times. This CDR3 is CASRTGNGSPLHF. The CDR3, as DNA: TGTGCCAGCAGGACAGGGAATGGCTCACCCCTCCACTTT. The chain combines TRBV7-6 with TRBJ1-6; 7 bases match TRBD1. Germline-derived CDR1 and CDR2 are SGHVS and FNYEAQ. The length of the CDR3 is 13 residues. Unmatched junction bases numbered 6, after V lost 6 bases and J lost 10 bases. Supplemented by reference TRBV7-6 and TRBJ1-6, the full variable domain reads GAGVSQSPRYKVTKRGQDVALRCDPISGHVSLYWYRQALGQGPEFLTYFNYEAQQDKSGLPNDRFSAERPEGSISTLTIQRTEQRDSAMYRCASRTGNGSPLHFGNGTRLTVT.

This chain connects TRBV20-1 to TRBJ2-7; possible D gene TRBD1, 6 bases. CDR1 is DFQATT, CDR2 SNEGSKA, per germline (reference sequence). V was pared by 4 bases and J by 3 bases, with 16 bases between. The CDR3 extends over 14 amino acids. CDR3 sequence reads: CSAIPGHIFYEQYF. The CDR3 region has the DNA TGCAGTGCTATACCGGGACACATTTTCTACGAGCAGTACTTC.

The table lists this clonotype with a few counts. The rearrangement links TRBV11-2 to TRBJ2-4; D perhaps matches TRBD2 (5 bases). Looked up from germline, CDR1 is SGHAT and CDR2 is FQNNGV. V was clipped by 5 bases and J by 6 bases, with 14 bases between them. The CDR3 is 14 amino acids. The DNA for the CDR3 is TGTGCCAGCAGCCCCCTCGGACTCGGAAACATTCAGTACTTC. Amino acid sequence: CASSPLGLGNIQYF.

This clonotype was counted ten times or more. This chain joins TRBV10-3 and TRBJ2-2, with D uncertain. This CDR3 has 12 residues. V dropped 8 bases and J dropped 2 bases, with 6 bases sitting between them. CDR1 and CDR2 from the germline V gene are ENHRY and SYGVKD. The CDR3 DNA reads as TGTGCCATCCCATCCAACACCGGGGAGCTGTTTTTT. Translation gives CAIPSNTGELFF.

This clonotype showed up just a few times. The CDR3 is CASSLVGGGGSYEQYF. Written as DNA, the CDR3 is TGCGCCAGCAGCTTGGTGGGGGGCGGGGGCTCCTACGAGCAGTACTTC. V usage is TRBV5-1 and J usage is TRBJ2-7; D might be TRBD2 (7 bases). Germline CDR1 and CDR2: SGHRS and YFSETQ. CDR3 size: 16 residues. Trimming left V 0 bases short and J 0 bases short, with 13 bases between.

This chain uses TRBV12-3 or TRBV12-4 with TRBJ2-5, with D uncertain. V lost 3 bases, J lost 7 bases, and 12 bases lay in between. This CDR3 has 13 residues. CDR3 nucleotide sequence: TGTGCCAGCAGTTTTCAGGCCCCGGGGACCCAGTACTTC. Translation: CASSFQAPGTQYF.

This clonotype was seen ten or more times. The chain joins TRBV29-1 to TRBJ1-2, with D possibly matching TRBD1 (5 bases). Germline assignment: CDR1 SQVTM and CDR2 ANQGSEA. Trimming shortened V by 0 bases and J by 3 bases, and 11 bases separated the two germline ends. CDR3 size: 14 residues. As DNA, the CDR3 is TGCAGCGTTGAAGATGAGGGGCTCTACTATGGCTACACCTTC. Translating it yields CSVEDEGLYYGYTF.

In its sample, this clonotype was seen many times. This chain uses TRBV6-1 with TRBJ2-7; 8 nucleotides line up with TRBD1. CDR3 length: 15 residues. Germline trimming cut 4 bases from V and 3 bases from J; bases unmatched to any gene: 8. Germline assignment: CDR1 MNHNS and CDR2 SASEGT. CDR3 DNA: TGTGCCAGCAGTGTCGAGGACAGGGAGGTCTACGAGCAGTACTTC. Amino acids: CASSVEDREVYEQYF.

The chain recombines TRBV28 with TRBJ2-5, with 12 bases matching TRBD2. Trimming cost V 5 bases and J 6 bases; bases outside gene matches: 4. There are 14 residues in the CDR3. Germline-derived CDR1 and CDR2 are MDHEN and SYDVKM. The CDR3 DNA reads as TGTGCCAGCAGTCCCGGACTAGCGGGGAAGACCCAGTACTTC. Translating it yields CASSPGLAGKTQYF. The complete variable domain, with remaining parts taken from reference TRBV28 and TRBJ2-5, reads DVKVTQSSRYLVKRTGEKVFLECVQDMDHENMFWYRQDPGLGLRLIYFSYDVKMKEKGDIPEGYSVSREKKERFSLILESASTNQTSMYLCASSPGLAGKTQYFGPGTRLLVL.

This clonotype came up many times. The chain links TRBV5-6 to TRBJ1-2, with 9 nucleotides matching TRBD1. The germline V gene encodes CDR1 SGHDT and CDR2 YYEEEE. This CDR3 comprises 15 residues. The junction had 6 bases not matched to a gene; V was cut back by 3 bases and J by 3 bases. CDR3: CASSSGQGLYYGYTF. CDR3 in DNA: TGTGCCAGCAGCTCAGGACAGGGGCTTTACTATGGCTACACCTTC. The whole variable domain, remainder taken from reference TRBV5-6 and TRBJ1-2, is DAGVTQSPTHLIKTRGQQVTLRCSPKSGHDTVSWYQQALGQGPQFIFQYYEEEERQRGNFPDRFSGHQFPNYSSELNVNALLLGDSALYLCASSSGQGLYYGYTFGSGTRLTVV.

This clonotype was seen ten or more times. The chain links TRBV10-2 to TRBJ1-1, with D perhaps TRBD1 (6 bases). V was shortened by 3 bases and J by 3 bases, with 14 bases between the two germline ends. CDR3 length: 15 amino acids. Germline CDR1 WSHSY, CDR2 SAAADI. The CDR3 here is CASSDFAKGDTEAFF. The DNA of the CDR3 is TGCGCCAGCAGTGACTTCGCCAAGGGGGACACTGAAGCTTTCTTT.

This clonotype was seen many times. This chain links TRBV20-1 with TRBJ1-2; D possibly corresponds to TRBD1 (6 bases). Germline-derived CDR1 and CDR2 are DFQATT and SNEGSKA (reference sequence). V lost 3 bases to trimming and J lost 6 bases, with 17 bases between them. The CDR3 sequence is 14 residues long. The CDR3 spells CSASTALGGDGYTF. CDR3 sequence (DNA): TGCAGTGCTAGTACCGCTCTGGGGGGCGATGGCTACACCTTC.

This clonotype appeared many times. This could be a read error, since a much larger clone is one nucleotide away. The chain combines TRBV6-5 with TRBJ2-7; D might be TRBD1 or TRBD2, each matching 5 bases. The CDR3 has 16 residues. V was trimmed by 4 bases and J by 7 bases, leaving 23 bases between them. Germline V lookup: CDR1 MNHEY, CDR2 SVGAGI. CDR3 sequence reads: CASSSGAGPVSGEQYF. As DNA, the CDR3 is TGTGCCAGCAGTTCTGGGGCAGGTCCCGTCTCGGGGGAGCAGTACTTC.

This clonotype was picked up many times. This chain connects TRBV6-5 to TRBJ1-5, with a tentative D call TRBD1 (6 bases). CDR3 length equals 15 residues. The V and J ends lost 0 bases and 12 bases respectively, with 18 bases between them. Germline values: CDR1 MNHEY, CDR2 SVGAGI. The CDR3: CASSYSGGGGSIQHF. The CDR3 DNA sequence: TGTGCCAGCAGTTACTCCGGGGGAGGGGGATCTATCCAGCATTTT.

This clonotype was picked up a small number of times. The chain employs TRBV3-1 and TRBJ2-5, with a possible D match to TRBD2 (6 bases). V lost 0 bases to trimming and J lost 9 bases, with 8 bases between them. From germline, CDR1 is LGHDT and CDR2 YNNKEL (reference sequence). The CDR3 length is 12 residues. The CDR3, as DNA: TGTGCCAGCAGCCAAGATTGGGAGGCCCAGTACTTC. Translated: CASSQDWEAQYF.

This clonotype was counted many times. The chain recombines TRBV12-3 or TRBV12-4 with TRBJ2-7; D is unclear. The ends were cut back, 3 bases at V and 0 bases at J, with 12 bases in the middle. This CDR3 region has 15 residues. The CDR3 coding sequence is TGTGCCAGCAGTTTTAGCACGGTGAGCTCCTACGAGCAGTACTTC. Its protein is CASSFSTVSSYEQYF.

This clonotype has at least ten counts. The chain couples TRBV10-3 to TRBJ2-7, with D possibly being TRBD1 (6 bases). V lost 5 bases and J 5 bases, leaving 13 bases between the germline ends. This CDR3 spans 13 amino acids. CDR1 and CDR2 (germline): ENHRY, SYGVKD. DNA of the CDR3: TGTGCCATCAGTACAGGGATTAGCGACGAGCAGTACTTC. Protein product: CAISTGISDEQYF.